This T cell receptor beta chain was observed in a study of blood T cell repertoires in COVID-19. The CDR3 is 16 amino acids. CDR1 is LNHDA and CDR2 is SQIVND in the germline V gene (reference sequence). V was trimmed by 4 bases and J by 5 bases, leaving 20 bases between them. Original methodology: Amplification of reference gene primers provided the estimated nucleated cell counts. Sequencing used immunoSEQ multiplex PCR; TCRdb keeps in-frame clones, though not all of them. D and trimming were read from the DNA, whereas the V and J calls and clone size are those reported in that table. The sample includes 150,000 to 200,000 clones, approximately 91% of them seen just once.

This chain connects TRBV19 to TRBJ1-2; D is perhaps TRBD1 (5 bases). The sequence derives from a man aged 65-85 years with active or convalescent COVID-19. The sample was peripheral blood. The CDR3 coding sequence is TGTGCCAGTAGTACACCGGTGGGAAAGGGGATATATGGCTACACCTTC. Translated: CASSTPVGKGIYGYTF.